Below are 23 T cell receptor beta chains sequenced from a single sample in a study of radiotherapy plus CTLA-4 blockade in lung cancer. Profiling relied on immunoSEQ multiplex PCR, and the TCRdb table lists in-frame clones only, not all of them. The table has more than 90,000 clones, 81% seen once; the top ten hold roughly 3.3%. The source material was peripheral blood, sampled from a patient treated with radiotherapy plus ipilimumab. The source is a human donor with non-small cell lung cancer that progressed on radiotherapy plus ipilimumab. Some clones in this sample may be carry-over from other donors' samples.

This clone was picked up one time. This rearrangement joins TRBV7-3 to TRBJ2-3; perhaps D is TRBD1 or TRBD2 (5 bases each). Trimming took off 1 base at V and 10 bases at J, with 9 bases between the two ends. The CDR3 loop spans 12 amino acids. Germline V gene lookup returns CDR1 SGHTA and CDR2 FQGTGA. Written as DNA, the CDR3 is TGTGCCAGCAGCTTAAATGAGGGACCGCAGTATTTT. It specifies CASSLNEGPQYF.

The chain combines TRBV7-6 with TRBJ2-7; 9 bases agree with TRBD2. V lost 5 bases to trimming and J lost 0 bases; unmatched junction nucleotides: 5. This CDR3 region has 15 residues. CDR1 SGHVS and CDR2 FNYEAQ come from the germline V gene. This chain's CDR3 is CASSDSGGASYEQYF. CDR3 nucleotide sequence: TGTGCCAGCAGCGATAGCGGGGGAGCCTCCTACGAGCAGTACTTC.

The V and J genes are TRBV5-6 and TRBJ1-5; D might be TRBD1 (6 bases). CDR3 size: 18 residues. With 1 base removed from V and 1 base from J, the gap between germline ends came to 18 bases. Germline V gene lookup returns CDR1 SGHDT and CDR2 YYEEEE. CDR3 in amino acids: CASSLWKGGMWSNQPQHF. In nucleotides, the CDR3 is TGTGCCAGCAGCTTGTGGAAGGGGGGGATGTGGAGCAATCAGCCCCAGCATTTT.

Judged by abundance, this clone is medium-sized (0.01 to 0.1%). The chain joins TRBV6-1 to TRBJ1-3; D not certain. V was trimmed by 5 bases and J by 6 bases, leaving 14 bases between them. This CDR3 has 14 amino acids. Germline V gene sequence: CDR1 MNHNS, CDR2 SASEGT. The CDR3, as DNA: TGTGCCAGCAGTTTCACGGGCTTGGTAAACACCATATATTTT. Its protein is CASSFTGLVNTIYF.

The chain has TRBV27 and TRBJ1-2; 10 nucleotides align to TRBD1. CDR3 size: 14 residues. V lost 6 bases, J lost 5 bases, and 6 bases stayed unmatched. Germline-derived CDR1 and CDR2 are MNHEY and SMNVEV (reference sequence). The CDR3 loop reads CASRRPGQGYGYTF. The CDR3 nucleotides read TGTGCCAGCAGAAGACCGGGACAGGGGTATGGCTACACCTTC.

This rearrangement joins TRBV6-5 to TRBJ1-2; D gene ambiguous. The CDR3 runs 15 residues. Deletions cut 0 bases from V and 8 bases from J, with 16 bases between. Per the germline V gene, CDR1 is MNHEY and CDR2 is SVGAGI. Written as DNA, the CDR3 is TGTGCCAGCAGTTACTCGGGCAACCTGAAACAAGGCTACACCTTC. This codes for CASSYSGNLKQGYTF.

The V gene is TRBV6-5, the J gene TRBJ2-3, with D possibly matching TRBD2 (6 bases). The germline V gene has CDR1 MNHEY and CDR2 SVGAGI. This CDR3 region has 15 residues. Trimming shortened V by 9 bases and J by 2 bases, and 18 bases separated the two germline ends. The CDR3 DNA follows: TGTGCCAGTTGGCCCGGGGGTGAGGTCACAGATACGCAGTATTTT. Its protein is CASWPGGEVTDTQYF.

This sequence joins TRBV27 and TRBJ1-4; D remains ambiguous. The germline V gene has CDR1 MNHEY and CDR2 SMNVEV (reference sequence). The ends were cut back, 4 bases at V and 7 bases at J, with 7 bases in the middle. The CDR3 totals 12 residues. The CDR3 bases are TGTGCCAGCAGTTATCGCGGTGAAAAACTGTTTTTT. Protein: CASSYRGEKLFF.

The J gene is TRBJ1-6, the V gene TRBV15; D remains ambiguous. Looked up from germline, CDR1 is LNHNV and CDR2 is YYDKDF (reference sequence). Trimming cost V 0 bases and J 11 bases, with 8 bases left between them. The CDR3 length is 13 residues. For the CDR3, the DNA is TGTGCCACCAGCAGAGAACGTGGGACACCCCTCCACTTT. It yields the protein CATSRERGTPLHF.

This chain links TRBV6-1 with TRBJ2-7; D is perhaps TRBD1 (6 bases). Germline V gene data show CDR1 as MNHNS and CDR2 as SASEGT. V was clipped by 6 bases and J by 5 bases, with 17 bases between them. The CDR3 loop spans 14 amino acids. The CDR3, as DNA: TGTGCCAGCAGCAACGGACAGCGAATCCACGAGCAGTACTTC. Protein product: CASSNGQRIHEQYF.

The DNA for the CDR3 is TGTGCCAGCACTCCCGACGGACAGTCTGCGGATACGCAGTATTTT. Protein sequence: CASTPDGQSADTQYF. The chain couples TRBV6-5 to TRBJ2-3; D perhaps matches TRBD1 (6 bases). Trimming cost V 7 bases and J 6 bases, with 20 bases left between them. The CDR3 spans 15 residues. Germline CDR1 is MNHEY and CDR2 is SVGAGI.

This clone was seen more than once but under ten times. The rearrangement links TRBV4-1 to TRBJ1-6; a weak D match, TRBD1 (5 bases). There are 17 residues in the CDR3. The germline gives CDR1 MGHRA, CDR2 YSYEKL. The V end lost 5 bases, the J end lost 8 bases, and 22 bases lay between the germline ends. The chain's CDR3 is CASSFGSKGEGYSPLHF. In DNA, the CDR3 is TGCGCCAGCAGCTTCGGGTCGAAAGGGGAGGGATATTCACCCCTCCACTTT.

This chain links TRBV5-1 with TRBJ1-1; the match to TRBD1 covers 9 bases. With 7 bases clipped from V and 1 base from J, the junction kept 17 bases outside the gene matches. CDR1 SGHRS and CDR2 YFSETQ come from the germline V gene. The CDR3 runs 18 residues. The CDR3 spells CASPLDRGWDCGNTEAFF. CDR3 bases: TGCGCCAGCCCTCTGGACAGGGGATGGGATTGTGGGAACACTGAAGCTTTCTTT.

This chain links TRBV5-1 with TRBJ1-3, with TRBD1 identical over 8 bases. CDR1 and CDR2 (germline): SGHRS, YFSETQ. This CDR3 contains 14 residues. Losses at the gene ends were 2 bases for V and 3 bases for J; bases not matched to a gene: 1. The CDR3 protein is CASSLQGGGNTIYF. CDR3 coding DNA: TGCGCCAGCAGCTTACAGGGGGGTGGAAACACCATATATTTT.

V usage is TRBV5-1 and J usage is TRBJ2-3, with D possibly TRBD2 on 7 matching bases. Germline CDR1 SGHRS, CDR2 YFSETQ. Trimming removed 0 bases from V and 8 bases from J, with 10 bases in between. The CDR3 has 13 residues. The CDR3 DNA reads TGCGCCAGCAGCTTGGAGGGGGAGGGTACGCAGTATTTT. This translates into CASSLEGEGTQYF.

The chain is built from TRBV4-3 and TRBJ1-2, with D hard to call. The V end was cut by 0 bases, the J end by 8 bases, with 16 bases between. Germline V gene lookup returns CDR1 LGHNA and CDR2 YSLEER. CDR3 length equals 15 residues. The CDR3 bases are TGCGCCAGCAGCCAAGAATTTACCCCCTATGGCGGCTACACCTTC. Translated: CASSQEFTPYGGYTF.

J is TRBJ1-1 and V is TRBV4-3; D possibly corresponds to TRBD1 (5 bases). V lost 0 bases and J 1 base, leaving 18 bases between the germline ends. The CDR3 runs 18 residues. Germline-derived CDR1 and CDR2 are LGHNA and YSLEER. CDR3 coding DNA: TGCGCCAGCAGCCAAGACCGGGGGTTTGGGGTTGAGAACACTGAAGCTTTCTTT. Protein product: CASSQDRGFGVENTEAFF.

V usage is TRBV19 and J usage is TRBJ2-6; 8 nucleotides line up with TRBD1. Germline V CDR1 and CDR2: LNHDA, SQIVND (reference sequence). There are 15 residues in the CDR3. V lost 6 bases to trimming and J lost 2 bases; unmatched junction nucleotides: 3. This CDR3 is CASRDRAAGANVLTF. The DNA for the CDR3 is TGTGCCAGTAGGGACAGGGCGGCTGGGGCCAACGTCCTGACTTTC.

Comments on this clone: The identical CDR3 is also encoded by other nucleotide sequences in the sample. The V and J genes are TRBV7-2 and TRBJ1-1; D ambiguous. The CDR3 totals 15 residues. Germline CDR1 reads SGHTA; CDR2 reads FQGNSA. Trimming pared 5 bases from V and 8 bases from J, leaving 21 bases between. The DNA of the CDR3 is TGTGCCAGCAGCCAATATCTGGCCCTCTTGGGGGAAGCTTTCTTT. Residues: CASSQYLALLGEAFF.

The chain employs TRBV19 and TRBJ2-4; no clear D. Trimming removed 5 bases from V and 1 base from J, with 21 bases in between. Germline CDR1 and CDR2: LNHDA and SQIVND (reference sequence). The CDR3 length is 18 residues. The CDR3 DNA sequence: TGTGCCAGTAGTGTGCGACTGGGCCGCGCCGTCGCCAAAAACATTCAGTACTTC. Residues: CASSVRLGRAVAKNIQYF.

V is TRBV15 and J is TRBJ2-7, with D maybe TRBD2 (5 bases). Germline assignment: CDR1 LNHNV and CDR2 YYDKDF (reference sequence). V dropped 2 bases and J dropped 6 bases, with 17 bases sitting between them. The CDR3 contains 15 residues. The CDR3 reads CATSRTRAAPPEQYF. For the CDR3, the DNA is TGTGCCACCAGCAGAACACGAGCGGCCCCACCCGAGCAGTACTTC.

This clone has only a few counts. V usage is TRBV2 and J usage is TRBJ1-6, with a tentative D call TRBD1 (5 bases). The germline V gene has CDR1 SNHLY and CDR2 FYNNEI. V was trimmed by 6 bases and J by 0 bases, leaving 12 bases between them. The CDR3 is 16 amino acids. As DNA, the CDR3 is TGTGCCAGCAGGGGGGGGAGTGGCTCCTATAATTCACCCCTCCACTTT. This gives the protein CASRGGSGSYNSPLHF.

The chain has TRBV10-3 and TRBJ1-2; maybe TRBD1 (6 bases). The ends were cut back, 0 bases at V and 4 bases at J, with 9 bases in the middle. Germline lookup yields CDR1 ENHRY and CDR2 SYGVKD. The CDR3 extends over 14 amino acids. The DNA of the CDR3 is TGTGCCATCAGTGAGTCGACGACAGGCTATGGCTACACCTTC. Amino acid sequence: CAISESTTGYGYTF.